Listed here are 26 T cell receptor beta chains from one sample, sequenced in a study of shared clonotypes between healthy human individuals. Naivety among CD8 cells was defined by CD45RO negativity and positive CCR7 selection, thereby excluding terminally differentiated effector memory CD45RA+ cells. Generated by immunoSEQ multiplex PCR, the TCRdb table keeps only in-frame clones and is missing some. This table has 650,000 to 800,000 clones, 92% appearing once. The sequenced sample consisted of naive CD8+ T cells sorted from blood. The source of these receptors is a man aged 25 to 40 in good health.

V usage is TRBV5-1 and J usage is TRBJ2-4, with 7 positions matching TRBD1. Germline trimming cut 3 bases from V and 1 base from J; bases unmatched to any gene: 4. The germline gives CDR1 SGHRS, CDR2 YFSETQ. The length of the CDR3 is 15 residues. CDR3 DNA sequence: TGCGCCAGCAGCTCGGGACAGTCGGCCAAAAACATTCAGTACTTC. Amino acids: CASSSGQSAKNIQYF.

This rearrangement joins TRBV11-3 to TRBJ2-2; D gene ambiguous. The germline gives CDR1 SGHNT, CDR2 YENEEA. Trimming took off 5 bases at V and 0 bases at J, with 10 bases between the two ends. This CDR3 spans 15 amino acids. The CDR3 loop is CASSPDNSNTGELFF. In nucleotides, the CDR3 is TGTGCCAGCAGCCCAGACAACTCGAACACCGGGGAGCTGTTTTTT.

This clone has a single count. The CDR3 region has the DNA TGTGCCAGCAGCTTATACGGAATCGAAGCTTTCTTT. Translated: CASSLYGIEAFF. The chain links TRBV7-9 to TRBJ1-1, with D unclear. Trimming took off 2 bases at V and 8 bases at J, with 9 bases between the two ends. This CDR3 region has 12 residues. Germline CDR1 SEHNR, CDR2 FQNEAQ (reference sequence).

The chain is built from TRBV7-8 and TRBJ2-2, with 7 bases lining up with TRBD1. The CDR3 totals 14 residues. Looked up from germline, CDR1 is SGHVS and CDR2 is FQNEAQ. With 2 bases clipped from V and 6 bases from J, the junction kept 3 bases outside the gene matches. The CDR3 reads CASSLPGTAGELFF. In DNA form, the CDR3 reads TGTGCCAGCAGCTTACCTGGGACAGCCGGGGAGCTGTTTTTT.

This sequence joins TRBV25-1 and TRBJ1-2; D is unresolved. Germline-derived CDR1 and CDR2 are MGHDK and SYGVNS. This CDR3 region has 14 residues. With 9 bases removed from V and 0 bases from J, the gap between germline ends came to 14 bases. This CDR3 reads CARLRREANYGYTF. The DNA for the CDR3 is TGTGCCAGACTTAGGCGAGAAGCTAACTATGGCTACACCTTC.

The rearrangement links TRBV29-1 to TRBJ2-1, with D maybe TRBD2 (6 bases). The CDR3 is 14 residues long. Germline CDR1 reads SQVTM; CDR2 reads ANQGSEA. V was trimmed by 7 bases and J by 3 bases, leaving 16 bases between them. The CDR3 loop reads CSAFPATSYNEQFF. The CDR3 bases are TGCAGCGCCTTTCCGGCGACTAGCTACAATGAGCAGTTCTTC.

The chain couples TRBV6-1 to TRBJ1-4; 7 nucleotides align to TRBD1. This CDR3 spans 12 amino acids. The germline V gene has CDR1 MNHNS and CDR2 SASEGT. The junction had 6 bases not matched to a gene; V was cut back by 11 bases and J by 6 bases. CDR3 in DNA: TGTGCCGCACAGGGGAGAGATGAAAAACTGTTTTTT. This codes for CAAQGRDEKLFF.

CDR3 sequence (DNA): TGTGCCACCAGCAAGACAGGGTTCGGTGCGGACGAGCAGTACTTC. This sequence encodes CATSKTGFGADEQYF. The chain couples TRBV15 to TRBJ2-7, with 7 bases aligning to TRBD1. This CDR3 has 15 amino acids. Trimming took 4 bases from V and 5 from J; bases not matched to a gene: 11. CDR1 and CDR2 (germline): LNHNV, YYDKDF (reference sequence).

V usage is TRBV10-3 and J usage is TRBJ2-7, with D perhaps given as TRBD1 or TRBD2 (5 bases each). The V gene's germline CDR1 is ENHRY and CDR2 SYGVKD. The CDR3 has 14 amino acids. Trimming pared 5 bases from V and 4 bases from J, leaving 15 bases between. In DNA form, the CDR3 reads TGTGCCATCAGTTCACACACGGGGCTTTACGAGCAGTACTTC. Translating it yields CAISSHTGLYEQYF.

The J gene is TRBJ1-2, the V gene TRBV6-5; possible D gene TRBD1, 6 bases. Deletions cut 4 bases from V and 4 bases from J, with 10 bases between. Germline V gene data show CDR1 as MNHEY and CDR2 as SVGAGI. This CDR3 region has 13 residues. CDR3 loop: CASSLNRVYGYTF. As DNA, the CDR3 is TGTGCCAGCAGTTTGAACAGGGTCTATGGCTACACCTTC.

This clone was picked up a small number of times. The chain combines TRBV7-9 with TRBJ1-5; D unresolved. Germline V lookup: CDR1 SEHNR, CDR2 FQNEAQ (reference sequence). The CDR3 contains 15 residues. The germline V and J ends were trimmed by 4 bases and 0 bases, with 10 bases remaining between them. The CDR3 DNA follows: TGTGCCAGCAGCTCAATAAAATCTAGCAATCAGCCCCAGCATTTT. Translation: CASSSIKSSNQPQHF.

The rearrangement links TRBV11-2 to TRBJ2-1; D is possibly TRBD2 (5 bases). Trimming removed 4 bases at V and 3 bases at J, with 16 bases between. The germline V gene has CDR1 SGHAT and CDR2 FQNNGV. There are 16 residues in the CDR3. CDR3 sequence: CASSSLPASIYNEQFF. DNA of the CDR3: TGTGCCAGCAGCTCACTCCCCGCTAGCATCTACAATGAGCAGTTCTTC.

A few counts support this clone. The chain is built from TRBV5-1 and TRBJ2-7; D not certain. Trimming left V 2 bases short and J 2 bases short, with 8 bases between. Germline V gene lookup returns CDR1 SGHRS and CDR2 YFSETQ. The CDR3 extends over 13 amino acids. Written as DNA, the CDR3 is TGCGCCAGCAGCTTAAGTCCCGCCTACGAGCAGTACTTC. This translates into CASSLSPAYEQYF.

The genes are TRBV5-5 and TRBJ2-7; no firm D call. Between the trimmed V and J ends, which lost 4 bases and 3 bases, there was a span of 20 bases. CDR3 length: 16 residues. Looked up from germline, CDR1 is SGHKS and CDR2 is YYEKEE (reference sequence). CDR3 bases: TGTGCCAGCAGCCCCTACTTCGTGGCCTCGAACTACGAGCAGTACTTC. Protein sequence: CASSPYFVASNYEQYF.

The chain recombines TRBV11-2 with TRBJ2-7; 7 nucleotides align to TRBD1. The CDR3 length is 14 residues. CDR1 SGHAT and CDR2 FQNNGV come from the germline V gene. V dropped 4 bases and J dropped 3; count of bases not matched to a gene: 6. The CDR3 DNA reads TGTGCCAGCAGCTCCGGCACAGGGGACTACGAGCAGTACTTC. Protein sequence: CASSSGTGDYEQYF.

With respect to this clone: The sample contains more than one DNA sequence encoding this CDR3. V usage is TRBV4-1 and J usage is TRBJ2-1, with D hard to call. Germline V CDR1 and CDR2: MGHRA, YSYEKL. This CDR3 is 13 amino acids long. V gave up 4 bases and J gave up 0 bases, with 4 bases separating them. CDR3 sequence reads: CASSRSSYNEQFF. The CDR3 DNA is TGCGCCAGCAGCCGAAGCTCCTACAATGAGCAGTTCTTC.

The J gene is TRBJ2-3, the V gene TRBV5-5; 13 bases map to TRBD2. CDR1 is SGHKS and CDR2 is YYEKEE in the germline V gene (reference sequence). The CDR3 is 19 amino acids. V was pared by 5 bases and J by 5 bases, with 17 bases of the junction left unmatched. The CDR3 protein is CASSLVWAGLAGWEDTQYF. The CDR3 nucleotides are TGTGCCAGCAGTCTCGTCTGGGCGGGACTAGCGGGATGGGAAGATACGCAGTATTTT.

This clone has a handful of counts. The rearrangement uses TRBV7-9 and TRBJ2-7; 9 positions agree with TRBD1. The CDR3 runs 14 residues. V lost 5 bases, J lost 7 bases, and 9 bases stayed unmatched. Looked up from germline, CDR1 is SEHNR and CDR2 is FQNEAQ (reference sequence). The CDR3 coding sequence is TGTGCCAGCAGCCCCGGGACAGGGTCGAGGGAGCAGTACTTC. Residues: CASSPGTGSREQYF. Drawing the rest from reference TRBV7-9 and TRBJ2-7, the complete variable domain is DTGVSQNPRHKITKRGQNVTFRCDPISEHNRLYWYRQTLGQGPEFLTYFQNEAQLEKSRLLSDRFSAERPKGSFSTLEIQRTEQGDSAMYLCASSPGTGSREQYFGPGTRLTVT.

This chain connects TRBV7-6 to TRBJ2-6, with TRBD2 as a possible D gene (6 bases). Trimming took off 1 base at V and 0 bases at J, with 10 bases between the two ends. The CDR3 covers 17 residues. From germline, CDR1 is SGHVS and CDR2 FNYEAQ. This CDR3 is CASSLVTGGSGANVLTF. The CDR3 nucleotides read TGTGCCAGCAGCTTAGTGACCGGGGGCTCTGGGGCCAACGTCCTGACTTTC.

The chain combines TRBV10-3 with TRBJ2-7; possible D gene TRBD2, 7 bases. The CDR3 is 13 amino acids. V lost 10 bases, J lost 2 bases, and 15 bases lay in between. The germline gives CDR1 ENHRY, CDR2 SYGVKD. In nucleotides, the CDR3 is TGTGCCACCGGGGAGGGGGGGCCCTACGAGCAGTACTTC. Its protein product is CATGEGGPYEQYF.

This chain uses TRBV9 with TRBJ2-3; TRBD2 agrees at 8 bases. V dropped 3 bases and J dropped 0; count of bases not matched to a gene: 6. Germline lookup yields CDR1 SGDLS and CDR2 YYNGEE. The CDR3 extends over 16 amino acids. DNA for the CDR3: TGTGCCAGCAGCGCCCGGACTAGCCCTAGCACAGATACGCAGTATTTT. As protein: CASSARTSPSTDTQYF.

CDR3 loop: CASSYSGGSSYEQYF. The CDR3 coding sequence is TGTGCCAGCAGTTACTCTGGCGGGAGCTCCTACGAGCAGTACTTC. The rearrangement uses TRBV6-6 and TRBJ2-7; 7 bases map to TRBD2. This CDR3 region has 15 residues. The V gene's germline CDR1 is MNHNY and CDR2 SVGAGI (reference sequence). V was pared by 0 bases and J by 0 bases, with 2 bases of the junction left unmatched.

This chain joins TRBV27 and TRBJ2-7; no clear D. Germline assignment: CDR1 MNHEY and CDR2 SMNVEV (reference sequence). Trimming cost V 2 bases and J 0 bases, with 5 bases left between them. The length of the CDR3 is 13 residues. The CDR3 bases are TGTGCCAGCAGTTTACGGCACTCCTACGAGCAGTACTTC. Translated: CASSLRHSYEQYF.

The V gene is TRBV6-1, the J gene TRBJ2-7; D remains unclear. The germline CDR1 and CDR2 sequences are MNHNS and SASEGT. V dropped 6 bases and J dropped 3 bases, with 18 bases sitting between them. This CDR3 spans 15 amino acids. Written as DNA, the CDR3 is TGTGCCAGCAGCGACTTCCGGCAGGCTTACTACGAGCAGTACTTC. As protein: CASSDFRQAYYEQYF.

This clone was seen just once. The rearrangement links TRBV6-6 to TRBJ2-2; 7 bases are shared with TRBD1. Germline CDR1 reads MNHNY; CDR2 reads SVGAGI (reference sequence). The CDR3 is made up of 13 amino acids. V shed 8 bases and J 0 bases; nucleotides not matched to a gene: 0. The CDR3, as DNA: TGTGCCAGCGACAGGGCGAACACCGGGGAGCTGTTTTTT. It translates to CASDRANTGELFF.

This chain connects TRBV29-1 to TRBJ2-3, with TRBD1 as a possible D gene (6 bases). The length of the CDR3 is 14 residues. In germline, CDR1 is SQVTM, CDR2 ANQGSEA. Deletions cut 4 bases from V and 4 bases from J, with 15 bases between. CDR3 in DNA: TGCAGCGTTGGAGGGACACAATCGGCAGATACGCAGTATTTT. Translation gives CSVGGTQSADTQYF.